This TCR beta chain was found in a study of Graves' ophthalmopathy and Graves' hyperthyroidism. Study context: Sampling took place at initial diagnosis, with peripheral blood obtained before any treatment.

Study findings and constraints: With just under 71% sensitivity and approximately 72% specificity, the model predicted ophthalmopathy progression. Most expanded thyroid clonotypes above 0.001 frequency also appeared in blood.

Trimming pared 4 bases from V and 0 bases from J, leaving 14 bases between. The CDR3 covers 17 residues. Germline lookup yields CDR1 SGHRS and CDR2 YFSETQ. The TCR beta CDR3 regions underwent amplification from RNA transcripts. Following a first-round RT-PCR that used HTBI primers, a second-round multiplex PCR was carried out. TCRdb re-analysed the multiplex PCR reads in MiXCR, keeping a single row per CDR3 protein. Of 450,000 or so distinct CDR3 sequences listed, approximately 15% are singletons. The PBMCs used were ones drawn from 7.5 to 10 ml of fresh peripheral blood. In this sample, this clonotype turned up a few times. What it binds is not known.

Sequencing was performed on blood. The gene calls are TRBV5-1 and TRBJ2-6; D is perhaps TRBD1 or TRBD2 (5 bases each). The sequence derives from a woman aged 25 to 39 with Graves' ophthalmopathy. The CDR3 nucleotides read TGCGCCAGCAGCCCCGGGACCGGACCCTCTGGGGCCAACGTCCTGACTTTC. Its translation: CASSPGTGPSGANVLTF.